This T cell receptor beta chain was retrieved from a study of cytomegalovirus exposure and HLA in healthy donors. Study-level background: Among the approximately 370 donors who were genotyped, roughly 86% fell in the genetic ancestry cluster that is associated with self-reported Caucasian donors. Study-wide findings and caveats: A later analysis revealed that TCR association rates differed between HLA loci, peaking at DRB1 and bottoming out at HLA-C. Analysis was carried out at a later point, and it linked a missense DCLRE1C variant to TCR beta V- and J-gene trimming.

This clone was observed a handful of times. Its antigen is not identified. The study ran its PCR with 60 Vbeta and 13 Jbeta primers. Assay used: immunoSEQ multiplex PCR; TCRdb lists only in-frame clones, some missing. The sample lists 65,000 to 85,000 clones; roughly 70% were seen once. Germline V gives CDR1 MGHRA, CDR2 YSYEKL. Trimming left V 3 bases short and J 3 bases short, with 14 bases between. CDR3 length: 15 residues. The chain is built from TRBV4-1 and TRBJ1-1, with a weak D call TRBD1 (6 bases). The sample was PBMCs. This receptor was taken from a man in his sixties in good health and CMV-seropositive. The CDR3: CASSHPQGGYTEAFF. In DNA form, the CDR3 reads TGCGCCAGCAGCCATCCCCAAGGGGGATACACTGAAGCTTTCTTT.